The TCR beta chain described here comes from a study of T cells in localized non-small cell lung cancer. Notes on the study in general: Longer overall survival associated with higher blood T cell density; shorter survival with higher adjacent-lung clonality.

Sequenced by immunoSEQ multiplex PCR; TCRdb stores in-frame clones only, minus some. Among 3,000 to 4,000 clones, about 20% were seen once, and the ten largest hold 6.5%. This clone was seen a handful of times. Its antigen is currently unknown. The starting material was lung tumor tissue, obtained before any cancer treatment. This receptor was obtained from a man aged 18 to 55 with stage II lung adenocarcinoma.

Here the CDR3 reads CASIRPGLNEQFF. The CDR3 DNA sequence: TGTGCCAGCATCAGGCCTGGGTTGAATGAGCAGTTCTTC. The chain recombines TRBV12-5 with TRBJ2-1; D is undetermined. This CDR3 contains 13 residues. Germline V lookup: CDR1 LGHNT, CDR2 FRNRAP.